This TCR beta chain was retrieved from a study of blood T cell repertoires in COVID-19. About the research overall: The United States, Italy and Spain provided the acute and convalescent COVID-19 samples.

The CDR3 sequence is 17 residues long. Trimming took 1 base from V and 2 from J, leaving 16 bases between them. Germline CDR1 is LGHDT and CDR2 is YNNKEL (reference sequence). Only in-frame clones appear in the TCRdb table, and some are missing; sequencing was by immunoSEQ multiplex PCR. The data contain around 130,000 clones, approximately 84% of them singletons. The sequence was collected from a woman aged 60 to 75 with acute or convalescent COVID-19. The sample was peripheral blood. The rearrangement uses TRBV3-1 (or the pseudogene TRBV3-2) and TRBJ2-3; D might be TRBD1 (6 bases). DNA for the CDR3: TGTGCCAGCAGCCAAGTGACAGGTCCCATCTCCACAGATACGCAGTATTTT. This encodes CASSQVTGPISTDTQYF.